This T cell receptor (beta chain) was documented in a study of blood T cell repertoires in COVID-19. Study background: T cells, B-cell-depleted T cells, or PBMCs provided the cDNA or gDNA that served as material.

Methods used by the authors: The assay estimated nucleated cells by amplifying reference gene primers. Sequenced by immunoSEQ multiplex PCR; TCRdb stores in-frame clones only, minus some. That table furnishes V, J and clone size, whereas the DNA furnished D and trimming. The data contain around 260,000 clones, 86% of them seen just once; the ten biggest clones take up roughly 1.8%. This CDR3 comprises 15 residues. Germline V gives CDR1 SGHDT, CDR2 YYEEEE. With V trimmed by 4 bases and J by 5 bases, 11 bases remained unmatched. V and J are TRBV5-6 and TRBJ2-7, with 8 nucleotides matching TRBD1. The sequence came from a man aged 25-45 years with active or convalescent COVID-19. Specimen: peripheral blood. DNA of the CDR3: TGTGCCAGCAGCCACTCCCGACAGGGGACGAACGAGCAGTACTTC. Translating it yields CASSHSRQGTNEQYF.